A selection of T cell receptor beta chains follows, all from one sample in a study of CD8 T cells in Susac syndrome. MiXCR, run by TCRdb on the immunoSEQ multiplex PCR reads, gives a single entry per CDR3 protein. The sample yields some 300,000 distinct CDR3 sequences, about 85% seen once. Sequenced input: CD8+ T cells from PBMCs. Receptors originate from a human donor with multiple sclerosis. Each CDR3 is given with its conserved first and last residue. The D gene is left open where the match is weak. Clone size appears in some rows only: once, few, many, or a class for an expanded clone.

clone size: .; D gene: .; V gene: TRBV27; J gene: TRBJ2-7; CDR3 length: 15; CDR3 protein: CASTPRASGFYEQYF; CDR3 DNA: TGTGCCAGCACCCCCCGGGCCAGCGGATTTTACGAGCAGTACTTC
clone size: few; D gene: .; V gene: TRBV28; J gene: TRBJ2-7; CDR3 length: 13; CDR3 protein: CASSFGNSYEQYF; CDR3 DNA: TGTGCCAGCAGTTTTGGGAACTCCTACGAGCAGTACTTC
clone size: once; D gene: TRBD2; V gene: TRBV5-8; J gene: TRBJ2-5; CDR3 length: 17; CDR3 protein: CASSPPGLAGAWETQYF; CDR3 DNA: TGTGCCAGCAGCCCACCCGGACTAGCGGGAGCGTGGGAGACCCAGTACTTC
clone size: .; D gene: .; V gene: TRBV11-2; J gene: TRBJ1-1; CDR3 length: 15; CDR3 protein: CASSLEADMNTEAFF; CDR3 DNA: TGTGCCAGCAGCTTAGAGGCAGATATGAACACTGAAGCTTTCTTT
clone size: few; D gene: TRBD1; V gene: TRBV27; J gene: TRBJ2-7; CDR3 length: 14; CDR3 protein: CASSFVAGGNEQYF; CDR3 DNA: TGTGCCAGCAGTTTTGTGGCAGGGGGCAACGAGCAGTACTTC
clone size: once; D gene: TRBD2; V gene: TRBV12-3/TRBV12-4; J gene: TRBJ2-3; CDR3 length: 14; CDR3 protein: CASSERDGTNTQYF; CDR3 DNA: TGTGCCAGCAGCGAGCGGGATGGCACGAATACGCAGTATTTT
clone size: many; D gene: .; V gene: TRBV7-9; J gene: TRBJ1-1; CDR3 length: 18; CDR3 protein: CASSPPLVKTEGGTEAFF; CDR3 DNA: TGTGCCAGCAGCCCACCCCTTGTTAAGACCGAAGGTGGCACTGAAGCTTTCTTT
clone size: .; D gene: TRBD1; V gene: TRBV5-1; J gene: TRBJ2-6; CDR3 length: 18; CDR3 protein: CASSRERDRVAGANVLTF; CDR3 DNA: TGCGCCAGCAGTCGCGAACGGGACAGGGTGGCTGGGGCCAACGTCCTGACTTTC
clone size: .; D gene: .; V gene: TRBV29-1; J gene: TRBJ2-4; CDR3 length: 13; CDR3 protein: CSVSRLAKNIQYF; CDR3 DNA: TGCAGCGTATCTAGACTAGCCAAAAACATTCAGTACTTC
clone size: .; D gene: .; V gene: TRBV10-3; J gene: TRBJ1-1; CDR3 length: 15; CDR3 protein: CAITGDAGMNTEAFF; CDR3 DNA: TGTGCCATCACTGGCGATGCGGGTATGAACACTGAAGCTTTCTTT